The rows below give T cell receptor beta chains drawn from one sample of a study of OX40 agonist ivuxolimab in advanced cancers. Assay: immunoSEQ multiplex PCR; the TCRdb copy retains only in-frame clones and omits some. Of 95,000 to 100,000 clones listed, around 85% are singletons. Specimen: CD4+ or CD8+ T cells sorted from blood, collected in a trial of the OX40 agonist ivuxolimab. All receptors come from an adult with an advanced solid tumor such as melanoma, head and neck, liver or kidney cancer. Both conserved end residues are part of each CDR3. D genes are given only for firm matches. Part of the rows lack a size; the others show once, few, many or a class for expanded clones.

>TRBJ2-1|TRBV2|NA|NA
CASSEEGRGEQFF
TGTGCCAGCAGTGAGGAAGGAAGGGGTGAGCAGTTCTTC
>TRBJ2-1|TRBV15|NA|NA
CATSGGTGYNEQFF
TGTGCCACCAGCGGAGGGACTGGCTACAATGAGCAGTTCTTC
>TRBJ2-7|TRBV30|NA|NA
CAWTDFGEQYF
TGTGCCTGGACAGACTTCGGCGAGCAGTACTTC
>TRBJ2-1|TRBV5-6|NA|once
CASSLGDPPHFF
TGTGCCAGCAGCCTAGGAGATCCCCCCCATTTCTTC
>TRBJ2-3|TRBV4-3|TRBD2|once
CASSKSTPGGGTDTQYF
TGCGCCAGCAGCAAATCCACGCCGGGAGGGGGCACAGATACGCAGTATTTT
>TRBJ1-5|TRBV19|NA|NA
CASSIQGPSTQPQHF
TGTGCCAGTAGTATTCAAGGACCCTCGACTCAGCCCCAGCATTTT
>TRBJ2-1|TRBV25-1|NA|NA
CASSALRSSYNEQFF
TGTGCCAGCAGCGCTCTCAGGAGCTCCTACAATGAGCAGTTCTTC
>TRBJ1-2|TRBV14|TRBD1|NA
CASSQTLTGGEFYGYTF
TGTGCCAGCAGCCAAACTTTGACAGGGGGCGAGTTCTATGGCTACACCTTC
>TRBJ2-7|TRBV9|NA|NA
CASSAPRRGMLYEQYF
TGTGCCAGCAGCGCTCCTAGGAGGGGAATGCTATACGAGCAGTACTTC
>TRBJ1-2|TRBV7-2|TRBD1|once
CASSIDRGRGYTF
TGTGCCAGCAGCATAGACAGGGGCCGGGGCTACACCTTC
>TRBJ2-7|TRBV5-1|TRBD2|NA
CASSTTSGRAGYEQYF
TGCGCCAGCAGTACGACTAGCGGGAGGGCCGGGTACGAGCAGTACTTC
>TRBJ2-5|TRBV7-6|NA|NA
CASSLASETQYF
TGTGCCAGCAGCTTAGCGTCAGAGACCCAGTACTTC
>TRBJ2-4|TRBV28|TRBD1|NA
CASSSTGGRPLAKNIQYF
TGTGCCAGCAGTTCGACAGGGGGTAGACCTCTAGCCAAAAACATTCAGTACTTC
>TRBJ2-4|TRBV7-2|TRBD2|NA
CASSPNPSGRVAKNIQYF
TGTGCCAGCAGCCCCAATCCTAGCGGGAGGGTGGCCAAAAACATTCAGTACTTC
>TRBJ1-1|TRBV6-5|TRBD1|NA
CACVDRGHTNTEAFF
TGTGCCTGTGTGGACAGGGGGCATACGAACACTGAAGCTTTCTTT
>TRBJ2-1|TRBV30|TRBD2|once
CAWTGGLRNEQFF
TGTGCCTGGACCGGGGGACTACGGAATGAGCAGTTCTTC
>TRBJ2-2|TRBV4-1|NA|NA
CASSQDRTPGELFF
TGCGCCAGCAGCCAAGATAGAACCCCCGGGGAGCTGTTTTTT
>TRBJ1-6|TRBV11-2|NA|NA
CASNPGRFYNSPLHF
TGTGCCAGCAACCCCGGACGTTTTTATAATTCACCCCTCCACTTT
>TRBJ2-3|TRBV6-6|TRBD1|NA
CASSYGTGVPDTQYF
TGTGCCAGCAGTTACGGGACAGGGGTACCAGATACGCAGTATTTT
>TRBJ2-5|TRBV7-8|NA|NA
CASIPKRGRQETQYF
TGTGCCAGCATCCCAAAAAGGGGCAGGCAAGAGACCCAGTACTTC
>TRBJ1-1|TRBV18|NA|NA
CASSLGTEAFF
TGTGCCAGCTCACTCGGCACTGAAGCTTTCTTT
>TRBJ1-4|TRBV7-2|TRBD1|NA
CASSFGTGINEKLFF
TGTGCCAGCAGCTTTGGGACAGGGATTAATGAAAAACTGTTTTTT
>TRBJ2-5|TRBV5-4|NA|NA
CASSLRRGGETQYF
TGTGCCAGCAGCTTGAGGAGGGGTGGAGAGACCCAGTACTTC
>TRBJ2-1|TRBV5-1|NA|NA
CASSIGLGNEQFF
TGCGCCAGCAGCATTGGGTTAGGCAATGAGCAGTTCTTC
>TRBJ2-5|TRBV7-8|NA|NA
CASSPRTDQETQYF
TGTGCCAGCAGCCCACGGACAGACCAAGAGACCCAGTACTTC
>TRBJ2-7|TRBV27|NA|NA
CASTSLGSYEQYF
TGTGCCAGCACCTCCCTAGGCAGCTACGAGCAGTACTTC
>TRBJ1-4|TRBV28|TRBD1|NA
CASEAGGQTNEKLFF
TGTGCCAGCGAGGCAGGGGGCCAGACTAATGAAAAACTGTTTTTT
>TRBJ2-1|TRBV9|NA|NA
CASSRGTSYNEQFF
TGTGCCAGCTCTAGGGGGACTTCCTACAATGAGCAGTTCTTC
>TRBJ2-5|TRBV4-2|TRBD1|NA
CASSQRQGSGQETQYF
TGTGCCAGCAGCCAACGACAGGGTTCTGGGCAAGAGACCCAGTACTTC
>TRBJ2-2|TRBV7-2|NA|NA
CASSRGGELFF
TGTGCCAGCAGCCGGGGCGGGGAGCTGTTTTTT
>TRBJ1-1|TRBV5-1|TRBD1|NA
CASSLVGTGRTEAFF
TGCGCCAGCAGCTTGGTGGGGACAGGTCGAACTGAAGCTTTCTTT
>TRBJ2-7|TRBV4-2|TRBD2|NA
CASSEASGDVSYEQYF
TGTGCCAGCAGCGAGGCTAGCGGGGACGTCTCCTACGAGCAGTACTTC
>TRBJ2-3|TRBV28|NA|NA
CASSLLGVSDTQYF
TGTGCCAGCAGTTTACTCGGGGTTTCAGATACGCAGTATTTT
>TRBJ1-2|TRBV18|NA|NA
CASSPRENYGYTF
TGTGCCAGCTCACCACGGGAGAACTATGGCTACACCTTC
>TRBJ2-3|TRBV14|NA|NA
CASSEGRSRGWTDTQYF
TGTGCCAGCAGCGAAGGGCGTAGCAGGGGATGGACAGATACGCAGTATTTT
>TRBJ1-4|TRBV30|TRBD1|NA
CAWSRDRGLSKLFF
TGTGCCTGGAGTAGGGACAGGGGGCTATCAAAACTGTTTTTT
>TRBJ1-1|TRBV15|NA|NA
CATSREAGVSNTEAFF
TGTGCCACCAGCAGAGAGGCAGGGGTTTCGAACACTGAAGCTTTCTTT
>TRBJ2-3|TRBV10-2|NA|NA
CASTASGYTDTQYF
TGCGCCAGCACAGCTAGTGGGTACACAGATACGCAGTATTTT
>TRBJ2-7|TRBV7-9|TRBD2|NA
CASSLVNSGTHEQYF
TGTGCCAGCAGCTTAGTTAATAGCGGGACTCACGAGCAGTACTTC
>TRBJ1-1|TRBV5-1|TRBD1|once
CASSQLRHRGLAFF
TGCGCCAGCAGCCAACTTAGGCACAGGGGGCTAGCTTTCTTT
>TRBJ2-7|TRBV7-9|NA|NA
CASSFERGEQYF
TGTGCCAGCAGCTTCGAAAGGGGCGAGCAGTACTTC
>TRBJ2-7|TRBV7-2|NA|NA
CASSLSGAQYEQYF
TGTGCCAGCAGCTTAAGTGGGGCCCAATACGAGCAGTACTTC
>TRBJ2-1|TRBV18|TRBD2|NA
CASRTSGGINEQFF
TGTGCCAGCCGGACTAGCGGGGGTATTAATGAGCAGTTCTTC
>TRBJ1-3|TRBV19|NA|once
CASSISARGGNTIYF
TGTGCCAGTAGTATATCGGCCAGGGGTGGAAACACCATATATTTT
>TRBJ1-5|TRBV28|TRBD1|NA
CASSSDRENQPQHF
TGTGCCAGCAGTTCCGACAGGGAAAATCAGCCCCAGCATTTT
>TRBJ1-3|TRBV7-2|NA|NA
CASSSQGTGNTIYF
TGTGCCAGCAGCTCACAGGGCACTGGAAACACCATATATTTT
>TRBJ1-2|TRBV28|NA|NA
CAYESPRGRYTF
TGTGCCTACGAATCACCCAGGGGCCGCTACACCTTC
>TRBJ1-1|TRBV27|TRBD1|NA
CASSQRTGNTEAFF
TGTGCCAGCAGTCAGAGGACAGGGAACACTGAAGCTTTCTTT
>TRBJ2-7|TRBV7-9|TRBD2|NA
CASSGGLAGYEQYF
TGTGCCAGCAGCGGGGGACTAGCGGGCTACGAGCAGTACTTC
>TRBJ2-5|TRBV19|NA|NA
CASRGGAQETQYF
TGTGCCAGTAGAGGGGGGGCCCAAGAGACCCAGTACTTC
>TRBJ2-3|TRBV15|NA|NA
CATSGRLTGTDTQYF
TGTGCCACCAGCGGTAGGTTAACAGGAACAGATACGCAGTATTTT
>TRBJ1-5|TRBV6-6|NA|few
CASRNRGGVGQPQHF
TGTGCCAGCAGAAACCGGGGGGGGGTAGGTCAGCCCCAGCATTTT
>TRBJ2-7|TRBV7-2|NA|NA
CASSIRGSLVEQYF
TGTGCCAGCAGCATTCGCGGATCCTTAGTCGAGCAGTACTTC
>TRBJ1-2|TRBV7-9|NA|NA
CASSPWSTPPLDGYTF
TGTGCCAGCAGCCCGTGGTCGACACCTCCTCTGGATGGCTACACCTTC
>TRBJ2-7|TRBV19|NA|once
CASRRDGSSYEQYF
TGTGCCAGTAGGAGGGACGGTTCCTCCTACGAGCAGTACTTC
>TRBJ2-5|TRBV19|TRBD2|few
CASSSPTGGQTQYF
TGTGCCAGTAGTTCCCCAACGGGGGGGCAGACCCAGTACTTC
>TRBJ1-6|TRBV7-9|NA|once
CASSSIGTDYNSPLHF
TGTGCCAGCAGCTCAATCGGGACGGATTATAATTCACCCCTCCACTTT
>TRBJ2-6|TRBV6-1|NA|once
CASSVTTGLDWANVLTF
TGTGCCAGCAGTGTTACCACAGGCTTAGATTGGGCCAACGTCCTGACTTTC